What follows is one T cell receptor beta chain and its context. This sample stems from a study of blood T cell repertoires in COVID-19. The overall study: The study drew acute and convalescent COVID-19 samples from the United States, Italy and Spain. From T cells, B-cell-depleted T cells, or PBMCs came the material, which was cDNA or gDNA.

The CDR3 contains 16 residues. Germline-derived CDR1 and CDR2 are SGHKS and YYEKEE (reference sequence). The V gene end was trimmed by 0 bases and the J gene end by 4 bases; junction bases not matched to a gene: 6. In the original processing: Estimation of nucleated cell counts relied on the amplification of reference gene primers. Generated by immunoSEQ multiplex PCR, the TCRdb table keeps only in-frame clones and is missing some. V and J calls and clone size are those listed in that table; D and trimming were worked out from the DNA. This repertoire shows 200,000 to 300,000 clones, approximately 85% found once; its top ten account for more than 9%.

This TCR was recovered from a man older than 75 with acute or convalescent COVID-19. This chain links TRBV5-5 with TRBJ1-1, with 10 bases lining up with TRBD1. Sample: peripheral blood. CDR3 residues: CASSLVTGGWVTEAFF. The CDR3 DNA follows: TGTGCCAGCAGCTTGGTGACAGGGGGCTGGGTCACTGAAGCTTTCTTT.